The 15 T cell receptor beta chains below were found in one sample sequenced in a study of T cell responses to AZD1222 COVID-19 vaccine. Profiling relied on immunoSEQ multiplex PCR, and the TCRdb table lists in-frame clones only, not all of them. The top ten hold about 6.1% of the sample, which has fewer than 200,000 clones, 80% to 90% seen once. Sample: peripheral blood, taken on day 0 of AZD1222 vaccination. The receptors here all came from an adult in good health.

The chain recombines TRBV28 with TRBJ2-1; 8 positions match TRBD2. This CDR3 is built from 15 residues. V gave up 5 bases and J gave up 9 bases; unmatched junction bases: 12. Germline V lookup: CDR1 MDHEN, CDR2 SYDVKM. The CDR3 loop is CASSRYGTSFREQFF. The CDR3 nucleotides are TGTGCCAGCAGTCGCTATGGGACTAGTTTCCGTGAGCAGTTCTTC.

The chain carries TRBV12-3 or TRBV12-4 and TRBJ2-5, with D possibly matching TRBD2 (5 bases). The V gene lost 8 bases and the J gene lost 2 bases, with 9 bases spanning the gap. CDR3 length: 12 amino acids. The CDR3 sequence: CASGGDQETQYF. CDR3 nucleotides: TGTGCCAGCGGAGGAGATCAAGAGACCCAGTACTTC.

The CDR3 coding sequence is TGTGCCAGCAGTAAGAGAGAAACAGATACGCAGTATTTT. Amino acid sequence: CASSKRETDTQYF. V usage is TRBV11-2 and J usage is TRBJ2-3; D call uncertain. This CDR3 has 13 amino acids. Between the trimmed V and J ends, which lost 6 bases and 3 bases, there was a span of 10 bases. Germline CDR1 SGHAT, CDR2 FQNNGV. The whole variable domain, remainder taken from reference TRBV11-2 and TRBJ2-3, is EAGVAQSPRYKIIEKRQSVAFWCNPISGHATLYWYQQILGQGPKLLIQFQNNGVVDDSQLPKDRFSAERLKGVDSTLKIQPAKLEDSAVYLCASSKRETDTQYFGPGTRLTVL.

The chain joins TRBV11-3 to TRBJ2-2; D possibly corresponds to TRBD2 (6 bases). This CDR3 has 15 residues. The V end lost 5 bases, the J end lost 2 bases, and 12 bases lay between the germline ends. Per the germline V gene, CDR1 is SGHNT and CDR2 is YENEEA. The CDR3 DNA is TGTGCCAGCAGCCTTAGCGGTCTTAACACCGGGGAGCTGTTTTTT. Its translation is CASSLSGLNTGELFF.

The rearrangement joins TRBV20-1 to TRBJ1-1; D remains unclear. Trimming removed 3 bases from V and 1 base from J, with 15 bases in between. The germline V gene encodes CDR1 DFQATT and CDR2 SNEGSKA (reference sequence). This CDR3 is built from 15 residues. The CDR3 bases are TGCAGTGCTAGTGCTCTTCGGCAGTCGAACACTGAAGCTTTCTTT. As protein: CSASALRQSNTEAFF.

This chain joins TRBV15 and TRBJ1-2; D is possibly TRBD1 (6 bases). CDR1 and CDR2 (germline): LNHNV, YYDKDF (reference sequence). The CDR3 is 15 residues long. With 0 bases removed from V and 4 bases from J, the gap between germline ends came to 12 bases. The CDR3 nucleotides are TGTGCCACCAGCAGAGAGAGGGGGGCTTCCTATGGCTACACCTTC. Its protein product is CATSRERGASYGYTF.

The chain employs TRBV9 and TRBJ2-1; 9 bases fit TRBD1. With V trimmed by 7 bases and J by 2 bases, 4 bases remained unmatched. This CDR3 is built from 14 residues. Germline CDR1 is SGDLS and CDR2 is YYNGEE. CDR3 DNA sequence: TGTGCCAGCGGGGGGACAGGGACCTACAATGAGCAGTTCTTC. It codes for CASGGTGTYNEQFF.

This sequence joins TRBV28 and TRBJ2-7; D call uncertain. The germline gives CDR1 MDHEN, CDR2 SYDVKM. V was cut by 4 bases and J by 5 bases, with 12 bases left in between. The CDR3 has 13 amino acids. The CDR3 DNA sequence: TGTGCCAGCAGTTCCCAGGTTGAGCACGAGCAGTACTTC. It specifies CASSSQVEHEQYF.

The CDR3 spells CASSVDSGVSATQHF. In nucleotides, the CDR3 is TGTGCCAGCAGCGTAGATTCAGGGGTATCAGCGACCCAGCATTTT. J is TRBJ1-5 and V is TRBV9; maybe TRBD1 (6 bases). The CDR3 has 15 residues. V dropped 0 bases and J dropped 11 bases, with 18 bases sitting between them. Germline CDR1 and CDR2: SGDLS and YYNGEE.

This rearrangement joins TRBV28 to TRBJ1-2; 7 nucleotides line up with TRBD1. The CDR3 loop spans 15 amino acids. Germline trimming cut 3 bases from V and 8 bases from J; bases unmatched to any gene: 12. CDR1 is MDHEN, CDR2 SYDVKM, per germline. Written as DNA, the CDR3 is TGTGCCAGCAGTTTGTCCCGGCAGGGGGGAGGAGGCTACACCTTC. Translation: CASSLSRQGGGGYTF.

The V call is TRBV5-6, the J call TRBJ1-2; 12 bases align to TRBD1. The CDR3 has 14 amino acids. The germline gives CDR1 SGHDT, CDR2 YYEEEE. V trimming: 3 bases; J trimming: 8 bases; junction bases outside the gene matches: 5. CDR3 residues: CASSSGQGASGYTF. The CDR3 nucleotides are TGTGCCAGCAGCTCGGGACAGGGGGCCTCGGGCTACACCTTC.

This chain connects TRBV3-1 (or the pseudogene TRBV3-2) to TRBJ2-7; 7 nucleotides align to TRBD2. Germline trimming cut 0 bases from V and 0 bases from J; bases unmatched to any gene: 8. From germline, CDR1 is LGHDT and CDR2 YNNKEL (reference sequence). The CDR3 totals 17 residues. Here the CDR3 reads CASSQDGLAAHSYEQYF. The CDR3 DNA follows: TGTGCCAGCAGCCAAGATGGCCTAGCGGCCCACTCCTACGAGCAGTACTTC.

The chain combines TRBV14 with TRBJ2-6; D unclear. V was trimmed by 1 base and J by 4 bases, leaving 5 bases between them. The CDR3 runs 14 residues. Germline V gene data show CDR1 as SGHDN and CDR2 as FVKESK. DNA of the CDR3: TGTGCCAGCAGCCAAGTTTCAGGGGCCAACGTCCTGACTTTC. Translated: CASSQVSGANVLTF.

This chain uses TRBV28 with TRBJ1-5; weak D call: TRBD1 (6 bases). Trimming cost V 6 bases and J 6 bases, with 9 bases left between them. From germline, CDR1 is MDHEN and CDR2 SYDVKM. The CDR3 extends over 12 amino acids. This CDR3 reads CASSQGTQPQHF. For the CDR3, the DNA is TGTGCCAGCAGCCAGGGGACTCAGCCCCAGCATTTT.

The sample holds a few counts of this clone. The V call is TRBV2, the J call TRBJ1-2, with TRBD1 identical over 10 bases. CDR3 size: 15 residues. From germline, CDR1 is SNHLY and CDR2 FYNNEI. J gave up 7 bases and V 3 bases, and 8 bases lay outside the gene matches. CDR3 sequence reads: CASSDRQGADSGYTF. DNA for the CDR3: TGTGCCAGCAGTGATAGACAGGGGGCGGATTCTGGCTACACCTTC.